These 18 T cell receptor beta chains were sequenced from one sample in a study of radiotherapy plus CTLA-4 blockade in lung cancer. The method was immunoSEQ multiplex PCR; TCRdb's version includes in-frame clones alone and lacks a portion of them. The sample records roughly 80,000 clones, 78% being singletons. The specimen comprised peripheral blood, sampled from a patient treated with radiotherapy plus ipilimumab. These receptors came from a human donor with non-small cell lung cancer who had a partial response to radiotherapy plus ipilimumab. Some clones in this sample may be carry-over from other donors' samples.

The genes are TRBV2 and TRBJ2-5, with D tentatively TRBD2 (6 bases). Germline-derived CDR1 and CDR2 are SNHLY and FYNNEI. There are 12 residues in the CDR3. Trimming stripped 8 bases from V and 7 bases from J, with 14 bases between. This CDR3 reads CASGGARGTQYF. In DNA, the CDR3 is TGTGCCAGCGGCGGGGCGAGGGGGACCCAGTACTTC.

This chain connects TRBV23-1 to TRBJ1-2; D is perhaps TRBD1 (5 bases). TRBV23-1 qualifies as an ORF whose function is uncertain. V lost 2 bases to trimming and J lost 6 bases, with 13 bases between them. This CDR3 has 14 residues. The CDR3 nucleotides are TGCGCCAGCAGTCAAGACGACCTGGGGCATGGCTACACCTTC. Protein product: CASSQDDLGHGYTF.

The CDR3 reads CASSWSGSADTQYF. The DNA of the CDR3 is TGTGCCAGCAGTTGGTCAGGGTCGGCAGATACGCAGTATTTT. The chain combines TRBV27 with TRBJ2-3; D is perhaps TRBD1 (5 bases). Germline lookup yields CDR1 MNHEY and CDR2 SMNVEV (reference sequence). V dropped 4 bases and J dropped 4 bases, with 12 bases sitting between them. The CDR3 is 14 amino acids.

The chain recombines TRBV10-1 with TRBJ2-1; 7 nucleotides align to TRBD2. Trimming removed 3 bases from V and 9 bases from J; junction bases left unmatched: 8. This CDR3 is 14 amino acids long. Per the germline V gene, CDR1 is WNHNN and CDR2 is SYGVQD (reference sequence). In DNA form, the CDR3 reads TGCGCCAGCAGTGATCGTCGGGAGGTCGGTGAGCAGTTCTTC. The encoded protein is CASSDRREVGEQFF.

This rearrangement joins TRBV5-1 to TRBJ2-1, with 9 bases matching TRBD1. J was trimmed by 8 bases and V by 5 bases; bases with no gene match: 11. This CDR3 is 15 amino acids long. Germline lookup yields CDR1 SGHRS and CDR2 YFSETQ. CDR3 bases: TGCGCCAGCAGGGCTTCGGGACAGGGTGGCCATGAGCAGTTCTTC. Its translation is CASRASGQGGHEQFF.

This chain links TRBV7-2 with TRBJ1-1; D is possibly TRBD1 (5 bases). Germline CDR1 is SGHTA and CDR2 is FQGNSA. CDR3 size: 13 residues. Trimming stripped 1 base from V and 5 bases from J, with 8 bases between. The chain's CDR3 is CASSLGEGTEAFF. The CDR3 DNA is TGTGCCAGCAGCTTAGGGGAGGGGACTGAAGCTTTCTTT.

The rearrangement uses TRBV6-1 and TRBJ1-2, with D possibly TRBD1 on 5 matching bases. The CDR3 spans 15 residues. Trimming stripped 2 bases from V and 5 bases from J, with 15 bases between. The germline V gene encodes CDR1 MNHNS and CDR2 SASEGT. The CDR3, as DNA: TGTGCCAGCAGTGAATGGGTTCAGGGTGTTTATGGCTACACCTTC. It is translated as CASSEWVQGVYGYTF.

This sequence joins TRBV6-5 and TRBJ2-1; 11 bases match TRBD2. CDR1 is MNHEY and CDR2 is SVGAGI in the germline V gene. The ends lost 6 bases at V and 6 bases at J; junction bases unmatched: 7. The CDR3 covers 15 residues. Here the CDR3 reads CASRNPGTSGNEQFF. DNA for the CDR3: TGTGCCAGCAGAAACCCCGGGACTAGCGGCAATGAGCAGTTCTTC.

This chain connects TRBV5-5 to TRBJ1-5; 7 nucleotides agree with TRBD1. Germline CDR1 is SGHKS and CDR2 is YYEKEE (reference sequence). The CDR3 sequence is 14 residues long. Unmatched junction bases numbered 8, after V lost 4 bases and J lost 7 bases. CDR3 bases: TGTGCCAGCAGCGCGACAGGGATTCTCCAGCCCCAGCATTTT. Its translation is CASSATGILQPQHF.

V and J are TRBV27 and TRBJ2-1; 10 bases line up with TRBD2. The CDR3 extends over 19 amino acids. The V segment lost 5 bases and the J segment 7 bases; nucleotides outside the gene matches: 20. In germline, CDR1 is MNHEY, CDR2 SMNVEV (reference sequence). The CDR3 DNA is TGTGCCAGCAGTCCCACCCACCTAAATCTAGCGGGAGCGATAAATGAGCAGTTCTTC. Translating it yields CASSPTHLNLAGAINEQFF.

The chain uses TRBV5-1 and TRBJ2-5, with 11 bases aligning to TRBD1. The CDR3 loop spans 14 amino acids. Germline CDR1 and CDR2: SGHRS and YFSETQ. The ends lost 4 bases at V and 11 bases at J; junction bases unmatched: 10. The CDR3 sequence: CASSTGQGAPEQYF. CDR3 in DNA: TGCGCCAGCAGCACCGGACAGGGGGCGCCTGAGCAGTACTTC.

The J gene is TRBJ2-1, the V gene TRBV19, with 7 bases fitting TRBD2. Losses at the gene ends were 7 bases for V and 9 bases for J; bases not matched to a gene: 12. Germline V gene data show CDR1 as LNHDA and CDR2 as SQIVND (reference sequence). The CDR3 extends over 14 amino acids. CDR3 sequence (DNA): TGTGCCAGTAAGCCGGGACTACCCAGCGGTGAGCAGTTCTTC. Translating gives CASKPGLPSGEQFF.

This chain uses TRBV10-2 with TRBJ2-1, with 12 nucleotides matching TRBD2. Per the germline V gene, CDR1 is WSHSY and CDR2 is SAAADI. J was trimmed by 1 base and V by 6 bases; bases with no gene match: 4. This CDR3 is 16 amino acids long. The CDR3 bases are TGCGCCAGCAGGGGACTAGCGGGCCCGTCCTACAATGAGCAGTTCTTC. Amino acid sequence: CASRGLAGPSYNEQFF.

This clone was observed a few times. The germline gene is not matched at one end of the junction; a read error may be the cause. This chain connects TRBV5-4 to TRBJ2-7, with D unresolved. The CDR3 consists of 14 residues. CDR1 and CDR2 (germline): SGHNT, YYREEE (reference sequence). The CDR3 region is CASSQDSLSYEQYF. Written as DNA, the CDR3 is TGCGCCAGCAGCCAAGACTCGCTATCCTACGAGCAGTACTTC.

The chain combines TRBV11-3 with TRBJ1-2, with a possible D match to TRBD1 (6 bases). This CDR3 has 14 residues. The V and J ends lost 4 bases and 5 bases respectively, with 14 bases between them. CDR1 and CDR2 (germline): SGHNT, YENEEA. The CDR3 region has the DNA TGTGCCAGCAGCTCCCGGGGGGGGGCGTATGGCTACACCTTC. It specifies CASSSRGGAYGYTF.

The chain carries TRBV5-1 and TRBJ2-7; no definite D call. The CDR3 is 12 amino acids. Germline values: CDR1 SGHRS, CDR2 YFSETQ. Between the trimmed V and J ends, which lost 2 bases and 4 bases, there was a span of 7 bases. For the CDR3, the DNA is TGCGCCAGCAGCTTCCCAGATTACGAGCAGTACTTC. The encoded protein is CASSFPDYEQYF.

The J gene is TRBJ2-2, the V gene TRBV5-1; 13 bases agree with TRBD2. Germline V gene lookup returns CDR1 SGHRS and CDR2 YFSETQ. The CDR3 consists of 17 residues. V was pared by 3 bases and J by 0 bases, with 2 bases of the junction left unmatched. CDR3 loop: CASSSGTSGANTGELFF. The DNA for the CDR3 is TGCGCCAGCAGCTCCGGGACTAGCGGGGCGAACACCGGGGAGCTGTTTTTT.

The V gene is TRBV29-1, the J gene TRBJ1-2, with a tentative D call TRBD1 (6 bases). Trimming removed 4 bases at V and 6 bases at J, with 12 bases between. Looked up from germline, CDR1 is SQVTM and CDR2 is ANQGSEA. CDR3 size: 12 residues. The CDR3 here is CSVVWGQNGYTF. Written as DNA, the CDR3 is TGCAGCGTTGTTTGGGGGCAGAATGGCTACACCTTC.